The present TCR beta chain was sequenced within a study of graft-versus-host responses after intestinal transplantation (dated by TCRdb to the early 2020s). About the investigation overall: Recipients received multivisceral, liver-intestinal, or isolated intestinal transplants. The cohort enrolled 24 intestinal transplant recipients, one of whom was a retransplant, and 3 patients without pretransplant specimens were excluded. Anti-thymocyte globulin induction was given to all recipients, followed by maintenance tacrolimus and steroids for approximately 3 years. Graft-versus-host and host-versus-graft alloreactive T cell clones were tracked in the graft, circulation and bone marrow after intestinal transplantation using bulk TCR-beta CDR3 sequencing. Rather than going through the commercial service, samples from a few later patients were sequenced in-house on an Illumina MiSeq and processed with MiXCR. A peak of at least 4% donor T cells among recipient peripheral blood mononuclear cells was the definition used for donor T cell macrochimerism. Alloreactive clones were identified by sequencing pre-transplant mixed lymphocyte reaction products and comparing these products with unstimulated pre-transplant donor and recipient T cells. The paper as a whole reports these results and caveats: The conclusions were limited by the relatively low number and heterogeneity of the intestinal transplant patients. GvH clones were detected in recipient bone marrow, and some of these GvH clones were observed earlier in ileal mucosa or blood, consistent with an intestinal mucosal origin. In the allografts of patients with donor T cell macrochimerism, GvH to HvG T cell clonal ratios were high. Early after transplant, peak levels of circulating GvH clones were found to be associated with declines in HvG clones.

Receptor libraries were prepared by the immunoSEQ multiplex PCR assay. For most patients, genomic DNA was isolated using the Qiagen DNeasy Blood and Tissue Kit and was shipped frozen to Adaptive Biotechnologies for TCR sequencing. For most patients, high-throughput TCR-beta CDR3 sequencing of genomic DNA was performed by Adaptive Biotechnologies. The original methods were these. TCR sequencing data for around 20 patients were retrieved from Adaptive's ImmunoSEQ software; three other patients were processed with MiXCR and VDJtools. CD4 versus CD8 sorting errors were corrected by removing sequences found in both subsets at a frequency ratio below 5:1. Because the origin of CDR3 nucleotide sequences shared between donor and recipient could not be assigned, those sequences were removed. To count as alloreactive, a clone needed at least 2-fold expansion over unstimulated cells and a minimum CFSE-low frequency of 0.002% (template counts) or 0.001% (read counts). A clone was considered mappable if detected in the sequenced pre-transplant spleen, lymph node, or MLR CFSE-low populations of the donor or recipient. The cumulative frequency of alloreactive clones was calculated as a percentage of all sequences, weighted by copy number. The clones in this table, taken by TCRdb from immuneACCESS, are in-frame only. Not every clone is retained; where verified, under half of the shortfall comes from an unresolved V gene, and the cause of the rest is unknown. D and trimming were read from the DNA, whereas the V and J calls and clone size are those reported in that table. A total of more than 95,000 clones appear in this sample, roughly 90% of them only once. The top ten hold approximately 0.88% of the sample.

Trimming removed 3 bases from V and 7 bases from J, leaving 10 bases between the germline ends. CDR3 length: 14 amino acids, cysteine to phenylalanine. Only the CDR3 DNA is retained, 42 bases long and in frame from the first base. The germline V gene encodes CDR1 SNHLY and CDR2 FYNNEI. The time point label, as the study defines it: cells obtained before transplantation from donor or recipient. CD3+CD4+ and CD3+CD8+ populations were FACS-sorted from unstimulated pre-transplant donor and recipient cells taken from spleen or lymph nodes. In this sample, this clone turned up a few times. Its antigen remains unidentified. Base qualities are missing; no much larger clone stands one base away.

Sample: unstimulated CD4+ T cells sorted from spleen or lymph node cells, taken before intestinal transplant. This TCR came from a human donor who received an intestinal transplant. The chain is made from TRBV2 and TRBJ1-6; a tentative D match to TRBD1 spans 5 bases. In nucleotide form, the sequence is TGTGCCAGCAGTGACAGGGTGGGCAATTCACCCCTCCACTTT. This is translated as CASSDRVGNSPLHF.